This is a list of T cell receptor beta chains from one sample in a study of blood T cell repertoires in COVID-19. The assay was immunoSEQ multiplex PCR, and TCRdb's table has in-frame clones only and misses some. The table includes approximately 180,000 clones, 70% to 90% detected once. Sequencing was performed on peripheral blood. The receptors originated from a man aged 40-50 years with active or convalescent COVID-19. Both conserved end residues are part of each CDR3. A D gene is named only where the DNA matches it firmly. Expanded clones get a size class; other rows say once, few or many, or leave the size out.

clone size	D gene	V gene	J gene	CDR3 length	CDR3 protein	CDR3 DNA
few	TRBD1	TRBV30	TRBJ1-4	14	CAWSRQGINEKLFF	TGTGCCTGGAGCCGACAGGGAATTAATGAAAAACTGTTTTTT
.	.	TRBV6-1	TRBJ2-3	17	CASSEAALMGLTDTQYF	TGTGCCAGCAGTGAAGCTGCTCTTATGGGGCTCACAGATACGCAGTATTTT
.	.	TRBV5-1	TRBJ1-1	15	CASSLADRMNTEAFF	TGCGCCAGCAGCTTGGCCGACAGGATGAACACTGAAGCTTTCTTT
.	.	TRBV25-1	TRBJ1-1	16	CASSEGGVLMNTEAFF	TGTGCCAGCAGTGAAGGCGGCGTTCTCATGAACACTGAAGCTTTCTTT
.	.	TRBV5-6	TRBJ1-1	14	CASSLGLGGTEAFF	TGTGCCAGCAGCTTAGGGTTAGGGGGCACTGAAGCTTTCTTT
.	TRBD1	TRBV30	TRBJ1-6	14	CAHTRTGFNSPLHF	TGTGCCCACACCCGGACAGGGTTTAATTCACCCCTCCACTTT
.	.	TRBV11-2	TRBJ1-3	16	CASSLARVFSGNTIYF	TGTGCCAGCAGCTTAGCCAGGGTTTTCTCTGGAAACACCATATATTTT
.	TRBD1	TRBV5-4	TRBJ1-1	16	CASSPGGDRGGTEAFF	TGTGCCAGCAGCCCGGGTGGGGACAGGGGAGGGACTGAAGCTTTCTTT
few	TRBD2	TRBV4-1	TRBJ2-7	14	CASSPQGGAYEQYF	TGCGCCAGCAGCCCGCAGGGAGGGGCCTACGAGCAGTACTTC
once	.	TRBV29-1	TRBJ1-4	15	CSVGPTGSTNEKLFF	TGCAGCGTTGGACCTACAGGCTCAACTAATGAAAAACTGTTTTTT
.	.	TRBV5-4	TRBJ1-1	14	CASSLGGGGTEAFF	TGTGCCAGCAGCTTGGGCGGGGGCGGCACTGAAGCTTTCTTT